The 11 T cell receptor beta chains below come from one sample, sequenced in a study of T cells in Graves' hyperthyroidism and ophthalmopathy. RNA transcripts yielded amplified TCR beta CDR3 regions. TCR CDR3 underwent first-round RT-PCR with the HTBI primer set. TCRdb reanalysed the multiplex PCR reads using MiXCR and keeps one entry per CDR3 protein. The table lists more than 300,000 distinct CDR3 sequences, under 20% of them singletons. Specimen: blood. All receptors come from a man younger than 35 with Graves' ophthalmopathy.

The sample holds a few counts of this clonotype. The genes are TRBV9 and TRBJ2-7; D uncertain. This CDR3 is built from 15 residues. Per the germline V gene, CDR1 is SGDLS and CDR2 is YYNGEE. V dropped 2 bases and J dropped 2 bases, with 14 bases sitting between them. The CDR3 here is CASSVEAPDTYEQYF. The CDR3 DNA reads as TGTGCCAGCAGCGTTGAGGCCCCAGACACCTACGAGCAGTACTTC.

The table lists this clonotype with a few counts. With a much larger clone just one base away, this may be a read error. The V and J genes are TRBV6-1 and TRBJ2-2; D perhaps matches TRBD2 (5 bases). V was trimmed by 3 bases and J by 3 bases, leaving 5 bases between them. The CDR3 runs to 13 residues. From germline, CDR1 is MNHNS and CDR2 SASEGT. This CDR3 reads CASSDGDTGELFF. The CDR3 region has the DNA TGTGCCAGCAGTGACGGGGACACCGGGGAGCTGTTTTTT.

In this sample, this clonotype turned up many times. The chain combines TRBV29-1 with TRBJ2-3; 7 bases agree with TRBD2. V was clipped by 4 bases and J by 5 bases; unmatched bases: 9. The CDR3 spans 14 residues. Per the germline V gene, CDR1 is SQVTM and CDR2 is ANQGSEA. The CDR3 DNA reads as TGCAGCGTTGCAACTGGGGGGGTAGGAGATACGCAGTATTTT. It encodes CSVATGGVGDTQYF.

This clonotype has more than one count but fewer than ten. The rearrangement uses TRBV18 and TRBJ2-5, with 7 bases aligning to TRBD1. The length of the CDR3 is 13 residues. The V and J ends lost 6 bases and 3 bases, in that order; junction bases with no gene match: 4. Germline V gene sequence: CDR1 KGHSH, CDR2 LQKENI. CDR3 DNA sequence: TGTGCCAGCTCGCCCAGGGGGAAAGAGACCCAGTACTTC. Translated: CASSPRGKETQYF.

This clonotype appeared a few times. The chain combines TRBV4-1 with TRBJ1-5; D is possibly TRBD1 (6 bases). Germline V CDR1 and CDR2: MGHRA, YSYEKL. The CDR3 runs to 16 residues. Between the trimmed V and J ends, which lost 2 bases and 1 base, there was a span of 12 bases. Here the CDR3 reads CASSQRGGISNQPQHF. In DNA, the CDR3 is TGCGCCAGCAGCCAAAGGGGGGGCATCAGCAATCAGCCCCAGCATTTT.

The DNA for the CDR3 is TGCGCCAGCAGCCAACCGGGACATACCAACACTGAAGCTTTCTTT. It specifies CASSQPGHTNTEAFF. The chain uses TRBV4-1 and TRBJ1-1; TRBD1 might be the D (6 bases). There are 15 residues in the CDR3. CDR1 is MGHRA, CDR2 YSYEKL, per germline. V lost 2 bases to trimming and J lost 2 bases, with 12 bases between them.

A few counts support this clonotype. This sequence joins TRBV18 and TRBJ1-3, with D perhaps matching TRBD1 (6 bases). This CDR3 is 16 amino acids long. V shed 2 bases and J shed 4 bases, with 15 bases lying between them. The germline V gene has CDR1 KGHSH and CDR2 LQKENI. The CDR3 is CASSPTQGTLGNTIYF. As DNA, the CDR3 is TGTGCCAGCTCACCAACCCAGGGGACCTTAGGAAACACCATATATTTT. The full variable domain, in which reference TRBV18 and TRBJ1-3 provide the parts outside the CDR3, is NAGVMQNPRHLVRRRGQEARLRCSPMKGHSHVYWYRQLPEEGLKFMVYLQKENIIDESGMPKERFSAEFPKEGPSILRIQQVVRGDSAAYFCASSPTQGTLGNTIYFGEGSWLTVV.

This clonotype was seen at least ten times. This chain joins TRBV2 and TRBJ2-7; TRBD1 agrees at 10 bases. The trim removed 6 bases at V and 3 bases at J, leaving 5 bases unmatched. The CDR3 extends over 14 amino acids. Per the germline V gene, CDR1 is SNHLY and CDR2 is FYNNEI. The CDR3 nucleotides read TGTGCCAGCAGCGCTGGACAGGGGGGCTACGAGCAGTACTTC. As protein: CASSAGQGGYEQYF.

This clonotype came up many times. The V call is TRBV2, the J call TRBJ2-2; 10 nucleotides agree with TRBD2. The V gene end was trimmed by 4 bases and the J gene end by 3 bases; junction bases not matched to a gene: 5. Germline CDR1 is SNHLY and CDR2 is FYNNEI. The CDR3 runs 16 residues. The chain's CDR3 is CASSVGLAGDTGELFF. The CDR3, as DNA: TGTGCCAGCAGTGTGGGTCTAGCGGGGGACACCGGGGAGCTGTTTTTT.

The gene calls are TRBV24-1 and TRBJ1-5; 10 bases agree with TRBD1. CDR3 length: 14 residues. Germline assignment: CDR1 KGHDR and CDR2 SFDVKD. The trim removed 7 bases at V and 6 bases at J, leaving 5 bases unmatched. CDR3 coding DNA: TGTGCCACCAGAAAGTGGGACAGGGGTCAGCCCCAGCATTTT. The encoded protein is CATRKWDRGQPQHF.

This clonotype was counted between two and nine times. This rearrangement joins TRBV5-4 to TRBJ1-1, with 7 bases aligning to TRBD1. The V gene's germline CDR1 is SGHNT and CDR2 YYREEE (reference sequence). The CDR3 has 15 residues. With 4 bases clipped from V and 1 base from J, the junction kept 7 bases outside the gene matches. The CDR3 region is CASSLGGQSNTEAFF. The CDR3 coding sequence is TGTGCCAGCAGCCTAGGGGGACAGTCGAACACTGAAGCTTTCTTT.